A single sample gave rise to the 27 T cell receptor beta chains below, sequenced in a study of molecular identifiers for immune sequencing clone quantification. In TCRdb, the PCR reads were re-called with MiXCR into one record per CDR3 protein. The repertoire has approximately 630,000 distinct CDR3 sequences, about 25% of them found once; the top ten carry 0.78%. Sequenced sample: naive CD8+ T cells from blood, with Jurkat cell RNA spiked in. The subset: FACS-sorted CD8+CD4-CCR7+CD45RA+ naive T cells. All receptors derive from a human donor in good health. Some libraries in this study had Jurkat cell RNA spiked in.

On this clonotype itself: This clone may be a read error of a much larger clone one base away. The genes are TRBV7-6 and TRBJ2-3; no clear D. The CDR3 is 12 amino acids. Germline CDR1 SGHVS, CDR2 FNYEAQ. V dropped 5 bases and J dropped 6 bases, with 9 bases sitting between them. The CDR3 DNA reads TGTGCCAGCAGCCGAGACGTGGATACGCAGTATTTT. It encodes CASSRDVDTQYF.

This clonotype was detected a few times. This chain uses TRBV19 with TRBJ2-2; TRBD1 aligns across 7 bases. CDR3 size: 14 residues. Looked up from germline, CDR1 is LNHDA and CDR2 is SQIVND (reference sequence). The V and J ends lost 9 bases and 2 bases, in that order; junction bases with no gene match: 6. The CDR3 spells CASNRGGNTGELFF. In DNA, the CDR3 is TGTGCCAGCAACAGGGGCGGAAACACCGGGGAGCTGTTTTTT. Together with reference TRBV19 and TRBJ2-2, the CDR3 gives the full variable domain: DGGITQSPKYLFRKEGQNVTLSCEQNLNHDAMYWYRQDPGQGLRLIYYSQIVNDFQKGDIAEGYSVSREKKESFPLTVTSAQKNPTAFYLCASNRGGNTGELFFGEGSRLTVL.

The V call is TRBV18, the J call TRBJ2-7, with 8 bases that match TRBD1. CDR1 KGHSH and CDR2 LQKENI come from the germline V gene. V was pared by 2 bases and J by 4 bases, with 13 bases of the junction left unmatched. This CDR3 comprises 17 residues. CDR3 DNA: TGTGCCAGCTCACCAGGTTCGGACAGGGCTGGATCTTACGAGCAGTACTTC. Its protein product is CASSPGSDRAGSYEQYF.

This chain links TRBV30 with TRBJ1-5; D is possibly TRBD1 (6 bases). V was cut by 1 base and J by 6 bases, with 13 bases left in between. Per the germline V gene, CDR1 is GTSNPN and CDR2 is SVGIG (reference sequence). The CDR3 totals 14 residues. The CDR3 DNA sequence: TGTGCCTGGAGTGAGCGCAGAGGGGGTCAGCCCCAGCATTTT. As protein: CAWSERRGGQPQHF. The whole variable domain, filled in from reference TRBV30 and TRBJ1-5, reads SQTIHQWPATLVQPVGSPLSLECTVEGTSNPNLYWYRQAAGRGLQLLFYSVGIGQISSEVPQNLSASRPQDRQFILSSKKLLLSDSGFYLCAWSERRGGQPQHFGDGTRLSIL.

This clonotype was observed a single time. The genes are TRBV19 and TRBJ1-5; no definite D call. From germline, CDR1 is LNHDA and CDR2 SQIVND (reference sequence). The CDR3 runs to 15 residues. Deletions cut 1 base from V and 0 bases from J, with 7 bases between. The CDR3 DNA reads TGTGCCAGTAGTATAGGGCAGCTTAGCAATCAGCCCCAGCATTTT. The encoded protein is CASSIGQLSNQPQHF. The whole variable domain, filled in from reference TRBV19 and TRBJ1-5, reads DGGITQSPKYLFRKEGQNVTLSCEQNLNHDAMYWYRQDPGQGLRLIYYSQIVNDFQKGDIAEGYSVSREKKESFPLTVTSAQKNPTAFYLCASSIGQLSNQPQHFGDGTRLSIL.

This clonotype has a handful of counts. This chain connects TRBV12-5 to TRBJ1-3; no clear D gene. The CDR3 runs 11 residues. CDR1 and CDR2 (germline): LGHNT, FRNRAP. Trimming removed 6 bases at V and 4 bases at J, with 4 bases between. Here the CDR3 reads CASGYGNTIYF. CDR3 sequence (DNA): TGTGCTAGTGGCTACGGAAACACCATATATTTT.

Regarding this clonotype: This clone may be a read error of a much larger clone one base away. The genes are TRBV7-9 and TRBJ1-1; 10 nucleotides agree with TRBD1. This CDR3 comprises 14 residues. In germline, CDR1 is SEHNR, CDR2 FQNEAQ (reference sequence). Trimming took 5 bases from V and 7 from J; bases not matched to a gene: 7. DNA for the CDR3: TGTGCCAGCAGCCCCAGACAGGGGGCGAGTGAAGCTTTCTTT. Its protein is CASSPRQGASEAFF.

The V call is TRBV10-3, the J call TRBJ1-2; D is unclear. Trimming took off 8 bases at V and 3 bases at J, with 16 bases between the two ends. The CDR3 spans 14 residues. Germline V gives CDR1 ENHRY, CDR2 SYGVKD. Here the CDR3 reads CAIFSPGIHYGYTF. The CDR3 region has the DNA TGTGCCATCTTCAGCCCCGGGATCCACTATGGCTACACCTTC.

This clonotype was detected once. Its ends do not fully match the called genes, so a read error is possible. The V gene is TRBV4-3, the J gene TRBJ1-2; a weak D match, TRBD1 (6 bases). The germline gives CDR1 LGHNA, CDR2 YSLEER. The CDR3 spans 15 residues. The CDR3 DNA sequence: TGCACCAGCAGCCAAGATCGGCAGGGGAGCTATGGCTACACCTTC. Protein: CTSSQDRQGSYGYTF.

In regard to this clonotype: This may come from a read error, since a much larger clone is one base off. The chain recombines TRBV29-1 with TRBJ1-2, with D possibly matching TRBD1 (5 bases). Trimming shortened V by 6 bases and J by 4 bases, and 15 bases separated the two germline ends. Germline V CDR1 and CDR2: SQVTM, ANQGSEA. This CDR3 spans 13 amino acids. CDR3 region: CSVDREAIYGYTF. The CDR3 bases are TGCAGCGTCGACAGAGAAGCTATCTATGGCTACACCTTC. Based on the CDR3 plus reference TRBV29-1 and TRBJ1-2, the full variable domain is SAVISQKPSRDICQRGTSLTIQCQVDSQVTMMFWYRQQPGQSLTLIATANQGSEATYESGFVIDKFPISRPNLTFSTLTVSNMSPEDSSIYLCSVDREAIYGYTFGSGTRLTVV.

As to this clonotype: A much larger clonotype is one base distant, so this may be a read error. CDR3 coding DNA: TGTGCCAGCAGGACGGGGCTGGTAGAAAGACTGTTTTTT. This sequence encodes CASRTGLVERLFF. The rearrangement links TRBV7-9 to TRBJ1-4; tentative D call: TRBD1 (5 bases). Germline CDR1 reads SEHNR; CDR2 reads FQNEAQ (reference sequence). This CDR3 has 13 residues.

The J gene is TRBJ2-7, the V gene TRBV12-3 or TRBV12-4; the D is unclear. The CDR3 has 17 amino acids. V lost 0 bases to trimming and J lost 3 bases, with 18 bases between them. DNA of the CDR3: TGTGCCAGCAGTTTAGCGGGTTACGGCACTACAATCTACGAGCAGTACTTC. It specifies CASSLAGYGTTIYEQYF.

This clonotype was found a few times. V and J are TRBV20-1 and TRBJ2-5; 8 positions agree with TRBD1. Germline CDR1 reads DFQATT; CDR2 reads SNEGSKA (reference sequence). CDR3 length: 18 residues. The ends lost 5 bases at V and 1 base at J; junction bases unmatched: 18. CDR3 sequence reads: CSAGGQDPSDGAQETQYF. CDR3 sequence (DNA): TGCAGTGCTGGGGGACAGGATCCATCAGACGGAGCCCAAGAGACCCAGTACTTC.

V is TRBV2 and J is TRBJ2-6, with D tentatively TRBD1 or TRBD2 (5 bases each). The CDR3 length is 14 residues. Between the trimmed V and J ends, which lost 8 bases and 2 bases, there was a span of 10 bases. Per germline, CDR1 SNHLY and CDR2 FYNNEI. CDR3 protein: CASLGVPGANVLTF. The CDR3 DNA reads TGTGCCAGCTTGGGGGTCCCTGGGGCCAACGTCCTGACTTTC.

This clonotype was seen a handful of times. Here the CDR3 reads CASSQQGIAYEQYF. Here the CDR3 DNA reads TGTGCCAGCAGTCAACAGGGGATCGCCTACGAGCAGTACTTC. This chain connects TRBV6-2 or TRBV6-3 to TRBJ2-7; TRBD1 aligns across 7 bases. The germline V gene encodes CDR1 MNHEY and CDR2 SVGEGT. V was pared by 5 bases and J by 2 bases, with 6 bases of the junction left unmatched. This CDR3 is built from 14 residues.

About this clonotype itself: A much larger clone sits a single nucleotide away, making a read error possible. The chain carries TRBV2 and TRBJ2-3; no clear D gene. This CDR3 has 12 amino acids. Trimming cost V 8 bases and J 4 bases, with 10 bases left between them. Germline V gives CDR1 SNHLY, CDR2 FYNNEI. The CDR3 coding sequence is TGTGCCAGCGGCGAAGGTTCAGATACGCAGTATTTT. Encoded protein: CASGEGSDTQYF.

This clonotype was seen a handful of times. The V and J genes are TRBV7-6 and TRBJ2-7, with D perhaps assigned TRBD1 or TRBD2 (5 bases each). This CDR3 spans 16 amino acids. V lost 2 bases and J lost 2, with 16 bases in between. The V gene's germline CDR1 is SGHVS and CDR2 FNYEAQ. The CDR3 bases are TGTGCCAGCAGCTTATTTAGAGGGGACCTGGCCTACGAGCAGTACTTC. Residues: CASSLFRGDLAYEQYF.

Points on this clonotype: This may stem from a read error, because a much larger clone lies one nucleotide away. V usage is TRBV2 and J usage is TRBJ2-7; 12 positions agree with TRBD2. The CDR3 length is 17 residues. Germline CDR1 is SNHLY and CDR2 is FYNNEI. The CDR3 region is CACSEEASGRARYEQYF. In DNA form, the CDR3 reads TGTGCCTGCAGTGAAGAAGCTAGCGGGAGGGCCAGGTACGAGCAGTACTTC. Full variable domain (rest looked up from reference TRBV2 and TRBJ2-7): EPEVTQTPSHQVTQMGQEVILRCVPISNHLYFYWYRQILGQKVEFLVSFYNNEISEKSEIFDDQFSVERPDGSNFTLKIRSTKLEDSAMYFCACSEEASGRARYEQYFGPGTRLTVT.

In its sample, this clonotype was seen many times. The chain recombines TRBV5-1 with TRBJ2-4; D gene uncertain. Germline V gene data show CDR1 as SGHRS and CDR2 as YFSETQ. Trimming stripped 0 bases from V and 1 base from J, with 14 bases between. CDR3 length: 17 amino acids. Written as DNA, the CDR3 is TGCGCCAGCAGCTTGGACTCCCCCACGCTGGCCAAAAACATTCAGTACTTC. Translation gives CASSLDSPTLAKNIQYF.

This clonotype has a count of ten or more. This chain connects TRBV7-9 to TRBJ2-3; TRBD2 matches 12 bases. Germline V lookup: CDR1 SEHNR, CDR2 FQNEAQ (reference sequence). The CDR3 sequence is 16 residues long. Trimming removed 4 bases from V and 2 bases from J; junction bases left unmatched: 4. CDR3 protein: CASSSGLAGFTDTQYF. CDR3 sequence (DNA): TGTGCCAGCAGCTCTGGACTAGCGGGATTCACAGATACGCAGTATTTT.

About this clonotype itself: Since a much larger clone is just one base distant, this may be a read error. The CDR3 does not end in the conserved phenylalanine or tryptophan, so this is likely a read error. V and J are TRBV6-6 and TRBJ2-1, with TRBD2 as a possible D gene (6 bases). Germline CDR1 MNHNY, CDR2 SVGAGI (reference sequence). Trimming removed 2 bases at V and 7 bases at J, with 15 bases between. CDR3 length equals 15 residues. The CDR3 DNA follows: TGTGCCAGCAGTTACATGACTAGTGCGAGGAATGAGCAGTTCCTC. It is translated as CASSYMTSARNEQFL.

As regards this clonotype: The germline gene is not matched at one end of the junction; a read error may be the cause. The V gene is TRBV9, the J gene TRBJ1-2; 8 nucleotides agree with TRBD1. Germline V CDR1 and CDR2: SGDLS, YYNGEE. The CDR3 is made up of 15 amino acids. CDR3: CAGSPTGGRGPGYTF. The CDR3 DNA reads as TGTGCCGGCAGCCCCACAGGGGGTAGGGGTCCTGGCTACACCTTC. Looking up the rest from reference TRBV9 and TRBJ1-2 gives the full variable domain: DSGVTQTPKHLITATGQRVTLRCSPRSGDLSVYWYQQSLDQGLQFLIQYYNGEERAKGNILERFSAQQFPDLHSELNLSSLELGDSALYFCAGSPTGGRGPGYTFGSGTRLTVV.

This clonotype was recorded many times. The chain uses TRBV29-1 and TRBJ2-7, with D tentatively TRBD1 (5 bases). V was trimmed by 1 base and J by 2 bases, leaving 9 bases between them. The CDR3 spans 13 residues. From germline, CDR1 is SQVTM and CDR2 ANQGSEA. The CDR3 loop is CSVEVPGPYEQYF. Written as DNA, the CDR3 is TGCAGCGTTGAAGTTCCAGGGCCCTACGAGCAGTACTTC.

The gene calls are TRBV4-1 and TRBJ2-1; D remains ambiguous. Germline V gene data show CDR1 as MGHRA and CDR2 as YSYEKL. Trimming stripped 0 bases from V and 4 bases from J, with 10 bases between. This CDR3 contains 15 residues. The CDR3 sequence is CASSQDVTSYNEQFF. CDR3 coding DNA: TGCGCCAGCAGCCAAGATGTGACTTCGTACAATGAGCAGTTCTTC.

This clonotype was found many times. The chain is built from TRBV10-2 and TRBJ1-1; unclear D gene. Germline V CDR1 and CDR2: WSHSY, SAAADI. Trimming pared 6 bases from V and 0 bases from J, leaving 5 bases between. The CDR3 covers 12 residues. CDR3 residues: CASRSMNTEAFF. As DNA, the CDR3 is TGCGCCAGCAGATCGATGAACACTGAAGCTTTCTTT.

In its sample, this clonotype was seen many times. The chain employs TRBV27 and TRBJ2-4; D is uncertain. Germline values: CDR1 MNHEY, CDR2 SMNVEV (reference sequence). Deletions cut 3 bases from V and 2 bases from J, with 11 bases between. The CDR3 has 15 amino acids. The CDR3: CASSLGQSTKNIQYF. CDR3 DNA: TGTGCCAGCAGTTTGGGTCAGTCAACCAAAAACATTCAGTACTTC.

Regarding this clonotype: Sequence at one end of the junction differs from germline and may be a read error. This sequence joins TRBV20-1 and TRBJ2-1; 7 nucleotides match TRBD2. From germline, CDR1 is DFQATT and CDR2 SNEGSKA (reference sequence). The CDR3 runs to 14 residues. CDR3 in amino acids: CSAPWDYLGDERFF. The CDR3 DNA follows: TGCAGTGCTCCCTGGGACTATTTGGGCGATGAGCGGTTCTTC.